This T cell receptor (beta chain) appears in the sequencing data of a study of shared clonotypes between healthy human individuals. Study-wide points: Generally, naive subsets came out with larger estimated richness than memory subsets. An anticipated effect of sequencing depth on clonotype sharing among donors was recognized.

Cells designated naive CD8 were CD45RO-negative and were positively selected for CCR7, with terminally differentiated effector memory CD45RA+ cells excluded. In the authors' methods: ImmunoSEQ only sent back junction sequences with no quality scores, so filtering was done differently. Libraries were prepared by immunoSEQ multiplex PCR; TCRdb keeps only in-frame clonotypes and omits some of them. That table supplies the V and J calls and clone size; D and trimming were determined from the DNA. The table has about 800,000 clones, roughly 96% seen once. In the case of this clone: Its antigen is unknown.

Germline loops: CDR1 MNHEY, CDR2 SMNVEV (reference sequence). Germline trimming cut 2 bases from V and 6 bases from J; bases unmatched to any gene: 8. There are 15 residues in the CDR3. Sequencing input: naive CD8+ T cells sorted from blood. The source of this sequence is a man aged 25-40 years in good health. The chain is built from TRBV27 and TRBJ2-7, with 9 bases matching TRBD2. CDR3 protein: CASSLGASGISEQYF. The CDR3 region has the DNA TGTGCCAGCAGTTTAGGGGCTAGCGGGATCAGCGAGCAGTACTTC.